The clone carrying this T cell receptor (beta chain) appeared many times. Its antigen is still unknown. PCR was performed a second time for roughly 7 to 11 cycles using a sample-barcoded 5' primer and a J-beta primer mix. Each CDR3 protein gets one entry after TCRdb re-called the 5' RACE reads with MiXCR. The table has roughly 720,000 distinct CDR3 sequences, 40% to 65% seen once. The data are from a study of blood T cells in healthy people across ages. The CDR3 sequence is 14 residues long. Germline-derived CDR1 and CDR2 are ENHRY and SYGVKD. The germline V and J ends were trimmed by 9 bases and 2 bases, with 11 bases remaining between them. Whole-study findings and limits: Possibly confounding the expanded clonotype changes was the fact that donor CMV status was unknown.

The TCR sequence derives from a man older than 75 in good health. Sequencing was carried out using blood. This chain uses TRBV10-3 with TRBJ2-6; D might be TRBD2 (6 bases). CDR3 DNA: TGTGCCATGCGGGCGGGGACTGGGGCCAACGTCCTGACTTTC. This sequence encodes CAMRAGTGANVLTF.